The clone carrying this T cell receptor (beta chain) has a handful of counts. This entry belongs to a study of shared T cell receptors in the human thymus. Clones were read by immunoSEQ multiplex PCR, and TCRdb kept only the in-frame ones, dropping some. The sample has roughly 700,000 clones, approximately 88% seen once; the top ten hold roughly 0.0097%. Trimming cost V 4 bases and J 10 bases; bases outside gene matches: 9. The CDR3 totals 13 residues. Germline CDR1 SGHRS, CDR2 YFSETQ. This sample was also put to use in a study of human thymus T cells.

The J gene is TRBJ1-1, the V gene TRBV5-1; TRBD1 aligns across 8 bases. Sample: thymocytes. This sequence originates from a boy less than two years old with a congenital heart defect. The CDR3 nucleotides read TGCGCCAGCAGCCCGGACAGGGCGTTCGGAGCTTTCTTT. Protein product: CASSPDRAFGAFF.